The clone carrying this T cell receptor (beta chain) has a count of ten or more. As yet, its antigen is unknown. The CDR3 has 16 amino acids. V lost 4 bases to trimming and J lost 7 bases; unmatched junction nucleotides: 7. Germline-derived CDR1 and CDR2 are MDHEN and SYDVKM. This sample was taken from a study of T cells in Graves' hyperthyroidism and ophthalmopathy. Study-wide results and limits: Model output signaled ophthalmopathy a median approximately 6 months ahead of onset. Ophthalmopathy was told apart from stable hyperthyroidism by a 13 V-J model.

A Clinical Activity Score of at least 3, a NOSPECS grade of at least 4 and a duration under 3 months were recorded in the ophthalmopathy patients. Amplified TCR beta CDR3 regions came from RNA transcripts. TCR CDR3 underwent first-round RT-PCR with the HTBI primer set. TCRdb reprocessed the multiplex PCR reads via MiXCR and lists one record per CDR3 protein. In the table there are around 250,000 distinct CDR3 sequences, roughly 15% of which are singletons. The rearrangement links TRBV28 to TRBJ2-2; 12 bases agree with TRBD1. The receptor was isolated from a woman under 30 with Graves' ophthalmopathy. The sequenced sample consisted of blood. CDR3 sequence reads: CASSSPGQGAHGELFF. Written as DNA, the CDR3 is TGTGCCAGCAGTTCACCGGGACAGGGGGCTCACGGGGAGCTGTTTTTT.